This TCR beta chain was observed in a study of regulatory T cells in long-lasting Graves disease. Points from the study as a whole: The study found TRBV28, TRBJ1-2 and TRBJ2-5 favored in persistent disease.

Construction of TCR beta libraries relied on iRepertoire HTBI primers and on Arm-PCR targeting CDR3 regions. MiXCR, run by TCRdb on the multiplex PCR reads, gives a single entry per CDR3 protein. The sample has roughly 500,000 distinct CDR3 sequences, about 14% seen once. V dropped 7 bases and J dropped 0 bases, with 15 bases sitting between them. The germline CDR1 and CDR2 sequences are MNHNS and SASEGT. This CDR3 contains 16 residues. Time point noted: newly diagnosed GD, antithyroid drugs for less than 3 months. PBMCs were the source of the RNA used for TCR sequencing. Many counts were recorded for this clonotype. Its cognate antigen is unknown. The same data also went into a second study, on T cells in Graves' hyperthyroidism and ophthalmopathy. In that study: A lack of ophthalmopathy progression within 18 months defined stable Graves' hyperthyroidism. The blood repertoire included most of the expanded thyroid clonotypes above 0.001.

The sequence came from a man between 25 and 39 years old with Graves disease. The sequencing used peripheral blood mononuclear cells (PBMCs), collected at new diagnosis, from a patient treated with antithyroid drugs. The rearrangement uses TRBV6-1 and TRBJ2-2, with a weak D call TRBD1 (6 bases). The CDR3 region has the DNA TGTGCCAGCACCCGGGACAAAACCGCGAACACCGGGGAGCTGTTTTTT. Residues: CASTRDKTANTGELFF.